This TCR beta chain was found in a study of beta chain features in type 1 diabetes listed by TCRdb under 2018. As for the study more broadly: Mean age, gender distribution, total cell number and subset yield were not different between patients and healthy donors. A total of about 100 million sorted cells were examined across all samples, and RNA yield correlated strongly with the number of cells per subset. In the study, recently diagnosed type 1 diabetes patients and matched healthy donors were compared on the TCRB repertoires of their sorted circulating CD4+ T cell subsets. Whereas all 30 or so donors provided naive and central memory subsets, regulatory and stem cell-like memory subsets were isolated from just 8 patients and roughly eight healthy donors.

The entire isolated RNA was reverse transcribed using the High Capacity cDNA Reverse Transcription Kit, and thus expressed TCRB transcripts were sequenced. Naive, central memory and regulatory T cell samples underwent deep immunoSEQ sequencing, averaging roughly 3.3 million total reads per sample. After sorted cells were lysed in RLT buffer, RNA was extracted with DNase-treated RNeasy Micro or Mini kits, with the choice depending on cell number. To prevent cross-contamination, each cell subset was processed individually, whereas patient and healthy donor samples were processed jointly. The immunoSEQ multiplex PCR was used to amplify TCRB sequences from cDNA, generating 87-bp fragments that spanned the CDR3 region. Sequencing of the amplicons was performed on the Illumina HiSeq platform. As for the authors' bioinformatics: Synthetic template baselines were used to correct PCR bias computationally, reads within Hamming distance 2 were collapsed together, and singletons that could not be merged were discarded. Reads were aligned against IMGT so that V, D and J genes, CDR3 length and insertions or deletions at six rearrangement sites could be assigned. Clonotype counts were normalized to sorted cell number within each subset before computing true diversity and Gini coefficients with the tcR R package. The overlap coefficient, calculated on TCRB nucleotide sequences, was used to measure repertoire sharing. As a proxy for the pre-selection repertoire, out-of-frame TCRB sequences from naive cells were analyzed. TCRdb re-hosts the immuneACCESS table, in-frame sequences only. Its copies lack some clones; in the studies checked, an unresolved V gene accounts for under half of them, and the cause for the rest is not known. That table supplies the V and J calls and clone size; D and trimming were determined from the DNA. The table for this sample lists a few hundred thousand clones; around 20% of them were counted only once. Around 0.04% of the sample goes to the ten largest clones.

Broader findings and caveats from the paper: Naive, central memory and regulatory TCRB repertoires appeared to be more similar among patients than among healthy donors. At VDJ recombination sites, patients with type 1 diabetes made fewer insertions and deleted more nucleotides, a pattern implying thymic rearrangement abnormalities. Only small numbers of individuals were included in the HLA sub-analyses, which left unresolved whether HLA type had any influence on TCRB rearrangement. PCR might favor shorter templates, but patient and control samples were amplified and corrected together, so any skew would affect both groups equally. Because cDNA rather than genomic DNA was sequenced, highly expressing activated cells could have been over-represented, although no difference in activation and CD3 levels was found between groups. A moderate but significant shortening of TCRB CDR3 length was observed in type 1 diabetes patients in all four CD4+ subsets.

Each donor gave one peripheral blood draw, about 110 mL on average, collected into heparinised tubes. Naive, central memory, regulatory and stem cell-like memory CD4+ T cells were sorted on a BD FACSAria II using a panel including CD45RO, CCR7, CD25, CD127, CD95 and CD27. Every sorted population had a purity above 95%. Right away, PBMCs were isolated by Lymphoprep density gradient centrifugation and were stained directly, with no culture step. So that batch effects would be minimized, each experiment stained and sorted samples in pairs, pairing one healthy donor with one patient. A word on this clone: The antigen it recognizes is unknown. No much larger clone exists at a distance of one base, and base qualities are not known.

There are 17 amino acids in the CDR3, from cysteine to phenylalanine inclusive. The entry retains the CDR3 DNA only, 51 bases that are in frame from base 1. The junction shows trimming of 3 bases on V and 7 bases on J, and the gene matches do not reach 9 bases of it. CDR1 and CDR2, per the germline V gene, are MGHRA and YSYEKL. This receptor was identified in a woman aged 18-29 years in good health. Recombination connected TRBV4-1 to TRBJ2-1; 13 central nucleotides agree with TRBD2. The sample taken for sequencing was naive CD4+ T cells from blood. The sample's cell subset or site label, decoded: true naive CD4+ T cells. The sequence in DNA is TGCGCCAGCAGCCAGCTAGGGACTAGCGGGATTCGAAATGAGCAGTTCTTC. Its protein is CASSQLGTSGIRNEQFF.